Listed below are T cell receptor beta chains from one sample, sequenced in a study of beta chain features in type 1 diabetes. Sequencing used immunoSEQ multiplex PCR; TCRdb keeps in-frame clones, though not all of them. The sample holds roughly 290,000 clones, 8% seen once. The sample was central memory CD4+ T cells from blood. The origin of the receptors is a woman between 18 and 30 years old in good health. Both conserved end residues are part of each CDR3. Fields, in order: V gene, clone size, J gene, D gene, CDR3 protein, CDR3 DNA. A D gene is named only where the DNA matches it firmly. Expanded clones are given a class, and other clones once, few, many or no size at all.

TRBV9	.	TRBJ2-1	.	CASSAGVATSYNEQFF	TGTGCCAGCAGCGCGGGAGTGGCGACCTCCTACAATGAGCAGTTCTTC
TRBV29-1	many	TRBJ1-1	.	CSVARNTEAFF	TGCAGCGTTGCGCGGAACACTGAAGCTTTCTTT
TRBV30	few	TRBJ2-6	.	CAWSVVGAGANVLTF	TGTGCCTGGAGTGTGGTAGGGGCTGGGGCCAACGTCCTGACTTTC
TRBV2	.	TRBJ1-1	TRBD1	CASSDDRGWASTEAFF	TGTGCCAGCAGTGACGACAGGGGATGGGCCAGCACTGAAGCTTTCTTT
TRBV7-2	few	TRBJ2-1	TRBD1	CASSLAPTGGYYNEQFF	TGTGCCAGCAGCTTAGCGCCGACAGGGGGCTACTACAATGAGCAGTTCTTC
TRBV5-6	.	TRBJ2-6	.	CASSLAGSGANVLTF	TGTGCCAGCAGCTTGGCGGGCTCTGGGGCCAACGTCCTGACTTTC
TRBV5-4	few	TRBJ2-2	TRBD2	CASSPTSGGTGELFF	TGTGCCAGCAGCCCTACTAGCGGGGGCACCGGGGAGCTGTTTTTT
TRBV5-1	few	TRBJ2-5	TRBD2	CASSSPLGLADQETQYF	TGCGCCAGCAGCTCTCCTCTAGGACTAGCGGATCAAGAGACCCAGTACTTC
TRBV11-3	few	TRBJ2-6	TRBD1	CASSLGRDRAGANVLTF	TGTGCCAGCAGCTTAGGGCGAGACAGGGCTGGGGCCAACGTCCTGACTTTC
TRBV7-3	few	TRBJ1-1	.	CASSLVSGSAEAFF	TGTGCCAGCAGCTTAGTATCAGGGAGCGCTGAAGCTTTCTTT
TRBV7-9	many	TRBJ1-5	.	CASSFAGNQPQHF	TGTGCCAGCAGCTTCGCGGGCAATCAGCCCCAGCATTTT
TRBV10-3	.	TRBJ1-2	TRBD1	CAISESPAGGSSNYGYTF	TGTGCCATCAGTGAGAGTCCCGCAGGGGGCTCGTCGAACTATGGCTACACCTTC
TRBV4-1	.	TRBJ1-1	.	CASSPQPRTAVALGAFF	TGCGCCAGCAGCCCTCAGCCGCGGACAGCGGTGGCACTTGGAGCTTTCTTT
TRBV5-6	many	TRBJ1-5	TRBD1	CASSRGQGRDQPQHF	TGTGCCAGCAGCCGGGGACAGGGAAGGGACCAGCCCCAGCATTTT
TRBV7-9	few	TRBJ1-4	.	CASSLGAQGPPGEKLFF	TGTGCCAGCAGCTTAGGAGCCCAGGGTCCGCCCGGGGAAAAACTGTTTTTT
TRBV15	.	TRBJ1-1	.	CATRLNTEAFF	TGTGCCACCCGGCTGAACACTGAAGCTTTCTTT